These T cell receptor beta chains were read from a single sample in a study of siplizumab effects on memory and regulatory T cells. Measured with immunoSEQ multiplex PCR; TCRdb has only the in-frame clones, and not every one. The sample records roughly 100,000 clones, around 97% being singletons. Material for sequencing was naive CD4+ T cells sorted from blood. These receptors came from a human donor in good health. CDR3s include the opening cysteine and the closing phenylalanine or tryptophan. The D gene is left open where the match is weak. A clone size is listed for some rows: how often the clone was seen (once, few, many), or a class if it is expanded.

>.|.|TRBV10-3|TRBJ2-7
CAISDALQSYEQYF
TGTGCCATCAGTGACGCACTCCAATCCTACGAGCAGTACTTC
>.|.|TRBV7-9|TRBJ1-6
CASSQDNYNSPLHF
TGTGCCAGCAGCCAGGACAACTATAATTCACCCCTCCACTTT
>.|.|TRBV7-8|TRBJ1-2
CASSLGSPYGYTF
TGTGCCAGCAGCTTAGGTTCCCCATATGGCTACACCTTC
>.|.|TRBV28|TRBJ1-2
CASSSLGFGEGYTF
TGTGCCAGCAGTTCTCTCGGGTTCGGGGAAGGCTACACCTTC
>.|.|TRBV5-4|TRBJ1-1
CASSLSTEAFF
TGTGCCAGCAGCTTGTCAACTGAAGCTTTCTTT
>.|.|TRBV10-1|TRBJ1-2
CASSESAGRGGYTF
TGCGCCAGCAGTGAGTCGGCGGGGCGCGGTGGCTACACCTTC
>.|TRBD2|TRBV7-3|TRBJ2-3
CASSLNPSGGLTDTQYF
TGTGCCAGCAGCTTAAATCCTAGCGGGGGCCTCACAGATACGCAGTATTTT
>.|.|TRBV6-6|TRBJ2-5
CASRRGHQETQYF
TGTGCCAGCAGACGGGGCCACCAAGAGACCCAGTACTTC
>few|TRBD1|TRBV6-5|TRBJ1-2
CASSPGQGYVGYTF
TGTGCCAGCAGCCCGGGACAGGGGTATGTTGGCTACACCTTC
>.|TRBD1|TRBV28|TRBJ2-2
CASTSRDRGTGELFF
TGTGCCAGCACCTCCCGGGACAGGGGCACCGGGGAGCTGTTTTTT
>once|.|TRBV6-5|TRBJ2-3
CASSSDHTDTQYF
TGTGCCAGCAGTTCGGACCACACAGATACGCAGTATTTT
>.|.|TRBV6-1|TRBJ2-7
CASSYRLEQYF
TGTGCCAGCAGTTACCGCTTGGAGCAGTACTTC
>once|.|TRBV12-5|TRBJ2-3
CASGLGTGRVTQYF
TGTGCTAGTGGTTTGGGTACTGGCCGGGTTACGCAGTATTTT
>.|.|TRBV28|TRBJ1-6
CASSLDRNSPLHF
TGTGCCAGCAGCTTAGACAGAAATTCACCCCTCCACTTT
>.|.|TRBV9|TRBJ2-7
CASSELSDEGKQYF
TGTGCCAGCAGCGAATTAAGCGACGAGGGGAAGCAGTACTTC
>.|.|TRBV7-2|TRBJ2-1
CASRFPPAAEQFF
TGTGCCAGCCGCTTTCCCCCGGCGGCGGAGCAGTTCTTC
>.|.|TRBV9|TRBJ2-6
CASSGQSGANVLTF
TGTGCCAGCAGCGGACAATCTGGGGCCAACGTCCTGACTTTC
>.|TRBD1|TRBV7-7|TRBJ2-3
CASSRRQGPTDTQYF
TGTGCCAGCAGCCGAAGACAGGGACCCACAGATACGCAGTATTTT
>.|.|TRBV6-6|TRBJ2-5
CASTGDIQETQYF
TGTGCCAGCACCGGGGACATTCAAGAGACCCAGTACTTC
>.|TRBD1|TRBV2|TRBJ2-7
CASSVTGQSYEQYF
TGTGCCAGCAGTGTGACAGGGCAGAGTTACGAGCAGTACTTC
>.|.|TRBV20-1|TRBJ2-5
CSAHLETQYF
TGCAGTGCCCACCTAGAGACCCAGTACTTC
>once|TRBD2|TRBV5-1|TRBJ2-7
CASSLTVAGGIDEQYF
TGCGCCAGCAGCTTGACGGTGGCGGGGGGTATCGACGAGCAGTACTTC
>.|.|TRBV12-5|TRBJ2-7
CASGLGRLTYEQYF
TGTGCTAGTGGTTTGGGCAGGTTGACCTACGAGCAGTACTTC
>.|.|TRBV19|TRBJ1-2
CASNKGPGGANNGYTF
TGTGCCAGTAACAAAGGACCCGGGGGGGCGAATAATGGCTACACCTTC
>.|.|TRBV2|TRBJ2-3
CASSRVDLTTQYF
TGTGCCAGCAGTCGGGTCGATCTTACTACGCAGTATTTT
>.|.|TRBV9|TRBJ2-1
CASSASDLNEQFF
TGTGCCAGCAGCGCCTCGGACCTCAATGAGCAGTTCTTC
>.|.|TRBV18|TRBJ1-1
CASSPGQVNTEAFF
TGTGCCAGCTCACCGGGCCAGGTTAACACTGAAGCTTTCTTT
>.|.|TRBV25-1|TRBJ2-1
CASSEWKGDYNEQFF
TGTGCCAGCAGTGAATGGAAAGGGGACTACAATGAGCAGTTCTTC
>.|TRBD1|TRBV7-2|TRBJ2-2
CASNSGQGAGAGELFF
TGTGCCAGCAACTCAGGACAGGGGGCAGGGGCCGGGGAGCTGTTTTTT
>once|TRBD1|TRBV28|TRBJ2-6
CASSFVPWNRDRGGGANVLTF
TGTGCCAGCAGTTTCGTGCCTTGGAACCGGGACAGGGGCGGTGGGGCCAACGTCCTGACTTTC
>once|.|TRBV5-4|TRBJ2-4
CASSLGEQRLAKNIQYF
TGTGCCAGCAGCTTGGGTGAACAGAGGCTAGCCAAAAACATTCAGTACTTC
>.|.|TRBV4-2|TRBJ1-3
CASSQDPSSTGNTIYF
TGTGCCAGCAGCCAAGATCCGTCTTCTACTGGAAACACCATATATTTT
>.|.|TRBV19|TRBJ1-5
CASSTDGYNQPQHF
TGTGCCAGTAGTACTGACGGCTACAATCAGCCCCAGCATTTT
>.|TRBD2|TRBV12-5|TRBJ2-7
CASGLIAGVSGEQYF
TGTGCTAGTGGTTTGATAGCGGGGGTCTCGGGGGAGCAGTACTTC
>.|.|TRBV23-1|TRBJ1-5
CASSVGDSNQPQHF
TGCGCCAGCAGTGTGGGAGATAGCAATCAGCCCCAGCATTTT
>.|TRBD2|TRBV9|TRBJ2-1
CASSSGGGGLSEQFF
TGTGCCAGCAGCTCTGGCGGGGGGGGCCTGAGTGAGCAGTTCTTC
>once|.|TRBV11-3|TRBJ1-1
CASSFSRLAEAFF
TGTGCCAGCAGCTTTTCCAGGTTGGCTGAAGCTTTCTTT
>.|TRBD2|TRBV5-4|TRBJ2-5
CASSSTSGAQETQYF
TGTGCCAGCAGCTCGACTAGCGGGGCGCAAGAGACCCAGTACTTC
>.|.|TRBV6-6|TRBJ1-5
CASSYVHNQPQHF
TGTGCCAGCAGTTATGTGCACAATCAGCCCCAGCATTTT
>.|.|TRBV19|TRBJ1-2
CASRTEPNYGYTF
TGTGCCAGTCGTACTGAACCCAACTATGGCTACACCTTC
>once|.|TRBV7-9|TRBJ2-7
CASSLGYGEQYF
TGTGCCAGCAGCTTAGGCTACGGCGAGCAGTACTTC
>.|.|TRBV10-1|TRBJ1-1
CASQGMNTEAFF
TGCGCCTCCCAAGGAATGAACACTGAAGCTTTCTTT
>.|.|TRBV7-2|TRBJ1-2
CASSLRTFDGYTF
TGTGCCAGCAGCTTACGGACTTTCGATGGCTACACCTTC
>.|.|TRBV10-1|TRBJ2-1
CASSEGGAHRDNEQFF
TGCGCCAGCAGTGAAGGAGGGGCCCACCGGGACAATGAGCAGTTCTTC
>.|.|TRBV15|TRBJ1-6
CATSRDRVQNNSPLHF
TGTGCCACCAGCAGAGACAGGGTTCAAAATAATTCACCCCTCCACTTT
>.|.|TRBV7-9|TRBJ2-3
CASSFQSTQYF
TGTGCCAGCAGCTTCCAGAGTACGCAGTATTTT
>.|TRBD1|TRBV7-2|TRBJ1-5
CASSSQGDQPQHF
TGTGCCAGCAGCTCCCAGGGGGACCAGCCCCAGCATTTT
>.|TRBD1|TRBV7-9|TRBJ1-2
CASSLALGTGGYGYTF
TGTGCCAGCAGCTTAGCGCTCGGGACAGGGGGCTATGGCTACACCTTC
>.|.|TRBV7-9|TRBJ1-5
CASSDSRDLTQHF
TGTGCCAGCAGCGACAGCAGGGATTTGACCCAGCATTTT
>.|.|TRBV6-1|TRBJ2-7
CASSEGTDYEQYF
TGTGCCAGCAGTGAAGGGACAGACTACGAGCAGTACTTC
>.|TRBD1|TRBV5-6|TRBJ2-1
CASSNAGTGFDEQFF
TGTGCCAGCAGTAACGCCGGGACAGGGTTCGATGAGCAGTTCTTC
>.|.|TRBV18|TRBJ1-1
CASSPPGATEAFF
TGTGCCAGCTCACCACCGGGGGCCACTGAAGCTTTCTTT
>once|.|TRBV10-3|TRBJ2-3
CAISSERTSTDTQYF
TGTGCCATCAGCAGCGAACGAACTAGCACAGATACGCAGTATTTT